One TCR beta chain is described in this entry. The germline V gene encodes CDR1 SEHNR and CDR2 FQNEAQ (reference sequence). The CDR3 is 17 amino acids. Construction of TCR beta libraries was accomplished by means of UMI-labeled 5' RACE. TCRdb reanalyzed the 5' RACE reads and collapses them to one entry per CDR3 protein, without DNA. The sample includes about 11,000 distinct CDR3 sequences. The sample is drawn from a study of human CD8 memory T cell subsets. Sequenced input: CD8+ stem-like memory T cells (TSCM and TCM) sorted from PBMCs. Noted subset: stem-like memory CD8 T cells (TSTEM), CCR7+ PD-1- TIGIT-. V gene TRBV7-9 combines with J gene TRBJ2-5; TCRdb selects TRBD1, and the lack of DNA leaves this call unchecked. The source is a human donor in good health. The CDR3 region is CASTQGVQGSSQETQYF.